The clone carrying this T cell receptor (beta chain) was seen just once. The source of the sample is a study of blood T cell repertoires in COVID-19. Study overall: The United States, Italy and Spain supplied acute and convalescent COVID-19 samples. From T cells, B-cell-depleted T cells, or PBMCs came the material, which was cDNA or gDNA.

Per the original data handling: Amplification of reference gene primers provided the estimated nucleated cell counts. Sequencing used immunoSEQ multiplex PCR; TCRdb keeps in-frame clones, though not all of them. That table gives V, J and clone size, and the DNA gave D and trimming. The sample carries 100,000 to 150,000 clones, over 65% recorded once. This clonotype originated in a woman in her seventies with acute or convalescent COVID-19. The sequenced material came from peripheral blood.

The CDR3 bases are TGTGCCAGCAGCCGACAGGGGACTAATGAAAAACTGTTTTTT. Translated, it gives CASSRQGTNEKLFF. The chain carries TRBV28 and TRBJ1-4, with 8 bases identical to TRBD1. The CDR3 extends over 14 amino acids. Per the germline V gene, CDR1 is MDHEN and CDR2 is SYDVKM. J lost 2 bases, V lost 6 bases, and 2 bases had no gene match.